The 28 T cell receptor beta chains listed next were all sequenced from one sample in a study of T cell responses to AZD1222 COVID-19 vaccine. TCRdb keeps only in-frame clones here, not all; method: immunoSEQ multiplex PCR. Here the sample spans 80,000 to 100,000 clones, roughly 89% being singletons. Material: peripheral blood, obtained on day 0 of MenACWY control vaccination. Source of these receptors: an adult in good health.

The chain joins TRBV2 to TRBJ1-5, with 7 bases fitting TRBD1. The CDR3 is made up of 15 amino acids. Trimming cost V 3 bases and J 0 bases; bases outside gene matches: 2. CDR1 SNHLY and CDR2 FYNNEI come from the germline V gene. The CDR3 is CASSDGQDSNQPQHF. The DNA of the CDR3 is TGTGCCAGCAGTGACGGACAGGATAGCAATCAGCCCCAGCATTTT.

This chain links TRBV29-1 with TRBJ2-3; D uncertain. In germline, CDR1 is SQVTM, CDR2 ANQGSEA. This CDR3 region has 13 residues. Trimming removed 7 bases at V and 0 bases at J, with 11 bases between. The CDR3 protein is CSAVGRSTDTQYF. As DNA, the CDR3 is TGCAGCGCCGTTGGGCGAAGCACAGATACGCAGTATTTT.

This chain connects TRBV3-1 (or the pseudogene TRBV3-2) to TRBJ2-5; 13 positions match TRBD2. The CDR3 spans 16 residues. V gave up 3 bases and J gave up 4 bases; unmatched junction bases: 5. Germline V CDR1 and CDR2: LGHDT, YNNKEL (reference sequence). This CDR3 is CASSHPTSGGRETQYF. Written as DNA, the CDR3 is TGTGCCAGCAGCCATCCGACTAGCGGGGGGCGAGAGACCCAGTACTTC.

The rearrangement uses TRBV11-1 and TRBJ2-3, with a weak D call TRBD1 (6 bases). CDR1 is SGHAT, CDR2 FQDESV, per germline (reference sequence). CDR3 length equals 15 residues. Trimming cost V 0 bases and J 4 bases, with 11 bases left between them. CDR3 sequence reads: CASSLAAQGADTQYF. In DNA, the CDR3 is TGTGCCAGCAGCTTAGCGGCACAGGGTGCAGATACGCAGTATTTT.

The chain employs TRBV19 and TRBJ2-1; 10 nucleotides line up with TRBD2. CDR3 length equals 15 residues. The V segment lost 1 base and the J segment 5 bases; nucleotides outside the gene matches: 2. Germline assignment: CDR1 LNHDA and CDR2 SQIVND (reference sequence). The CDR3 loop is CASSIVAGGHNEQFF. The CDR3 coding sequence is TGTGCCAGTAGTATAGTAGCGGGGGGCCACAATGAGCAGTTCTTC.

This rearrangement joins TRBV27 to TRBJ1-2; TRBD1 agrees at 8 bases. The CDR3 has 14 amino acids. V lost 5 bases, J lost 7 bases, and 9 bases stayed unmatched. From germline, CDR1 is MNHEY and CDR2 SMNVEV (reference sequence). DNA of the CDR3: TGTGCCAGCAGTCTCCGACAGGGGCATAGTGGCTACACCTTC. This sequence encodes CASSLRQGHSGYTF.

The chain carries TRBV10-3 and TRBJ1-2; D is possibly TRBD1 (5 bases). Looked up from germline, CDR1 is ENHRY and CDR2 is SYGVKD. Trimming pared 4 bases from V and 4 bases from J, leaving 10 bases between. This CDR3 spans 13 amino acids. This chain's CDR3 is CAISVEGSYGYTF. The CDR3 coding sequence is TGTGCCATCAGTGTCGAGGGGTCCTATGGCTACACCTTC.

The gene calls are TRBV18 and TRBJ1-3; unclear D gene. V gave up 3 bases and J gave up 0 bases, with 12 bases separating them. The CDR3 is made up of 16 amino acids. Germline CDR1 reads KGHSH; CDR2 reads LQKENI. The CDR3 nucleotides are TGTGCCAGCTCACCGATCCGTTTCCGCTCTGGAAACACCATATATTTT. Encoded protein: CASSPIRFRSGNTIYF. Filled out from reference TRBV18 and TRBJ1-3, the complete variable domain reads NAGVMQNPRHLVRRRGQEARLRCSPMKGHSHVYWYRQLPEEGLKFMVYLQKENIIDESGMPKERFSAEFPKEGPSILRIQQVVRGDSAAYFCASSPIRFRSGNTIYFGEGSWLTVV.

The chain combines TRBV20-1 with TRBJ1-2; D is ambiguous. This CDR3 is 13 amino acids long. Trimming stripped 3 bases from V and 2 bases from J, with 10 bases between. Germline-derived CDR1 and CDR2 are DFQATT and SNEGSKA (reference sequence). As DNA, the CDR3 is TGCAGTGCTAGTACGGCGGAGAACTATGGCTACACCTTC. Encoded protein: CSASTAENYGYTF.

This sequence joins TRBV3-1 (or the pseudogene TRBV3-2) and TRBJ2-1; no clear D. This CDR3 is 13 amino acids long. V lost 7 bases, J lost 9 bases, and 16 bases lay in between. Germline lookup yields CDR1 LGHDT and CDR2 YNNKEL (reference sequence). The CDR3 region is CASTWAVSGEQFF. CDR3 nucleotide sequence: TGTGCCAGCACCTGGGCGGTATCGGGTGAGCAGTTCTTC.

This clone was recorded a few times. The chain uses TRBV3-1 (or the pseudogene TRBV3-2) and TRBJ1-2, with TRBD1 matching over 9 bases. Germline CDR1 is LGHDT and CDR2 is YNNKEL (reference sequence). The trim removed 1 base at V and 8 bases at J, leaving 5 bases unmatched. The CDR3 totals 14 residues. In nucleotides, the CDR3 is TGTGCCAGCAGCCAAGGGACAGGGGTTAGGGGCTACACCTTC. As protein: CASSQGTGVRGYTF.

The chain carries TRBV6-5 and TRBJ1-1, with 7 bases identical to TRBD1. Germline V gene sequence: CDR1 MNHEY, CDR2 SVGAGI. J was trimmed by 5 bases and V by 6 bases; bases with no gene match: 9. The CDR3 has 14 residues. The CDR3: CASSRRQGQTEAFF. In DNA, the CDR3 is TGTGCCAGCAGCCGTCGACAGGGCCAAACTGAAGCTTTCTTT.

This chain uses TRBV15 with TRBJ1-5; D might be TRBD1 (5 bases). This CDR3 contains 16 residues. Trimming stripped 1 base from V and 0 bases from J, with 10 bases between. Per the germline V gene, CDR1 is LNHNV and CDR2 is YYDKDF (reference sequence). The CDR3 bases are TGTGCCACCAGCAGAGCAGGGAAATATAGCAATCAGCCCCAGCATTTT. It encodes CATSRAGKYSNQPQHF.

The V gene is TRBV7-2, the J gene TRBJ1-1, with unresolved D. Trimming removed 1 base from V and 7 bases from J, with 13 bases in between. This CDR3 is built from 14 residues. CDR1 SGHTA and CDR2 FQGNSA come from the germline V gene. Written as DNA, the CDR3 is TGTGCCAGCAGCTTAGAGGTCGGGAGACTTGAAGCTTTCTTT. This sequence encodes CASSLEVGRLEAFF.

The chain couples TRBV4-3 to TRBJ1-1, with D possibly TRBD1 on 5 matching bases. Trimming took off 0 bases at V and 6 bases at J, with 20 bases between the two ends. The CDR3 is 17 amino acids. Germline CDR1 and CDR2: LGHNA and YSLEER. The CDR3 here is CASSQDSFTGHGAEAFF. In DNA, the CDR3 is TGCGCCAGCAGCCAAGATTCCTTCACGGGGCACGGCGCTGAAGCTTTCTTT.

This chain uses TRBV6-6 with TRBJ1-3; D possibly corresponds to TRBD1 (5 bases). The ends were cut back, 6 bases at V and 0 bases at J, with 12 bases in the middle. The CDR3 consists of 15 residues. Germline loops: CDR1 MNHNY, CDR2 SVGAGI (reference sequence). CDR3 sequence reads: CASSQGFSSGNTIYF. The CDR3 DNA sequence: TGTGCCAGCAGCCAGGGATTCTCCTCTGGAAACACCATATATTTT.

This clone was seen a single time. J is TRBJ2-3 and V is TRBV5-1; 8 bases match TRBD1. Losses at the gene ends were 7 bases for V and 0 bases for J; bases not matched to a gene: 4. In germline, CDR1 is SGHRS, CDR2 YFSETQ. The CDR3 is 14 amino acids. The CDR3 loop is CASGGDRSTDTQYF. DNA for the CDR3: TGCGCCAGCGGAGGGGACAGGAGCACAGATACGCAGTATTTT. The whole variable domain, filled in from reference TRBV5-1 and TRBJ2-3, reads KAGVTQTPRYLIKTRGQQVTLSCSPISGHRSVSWYQQTPGQGLQFLFEYFSETQRNKGNFPGRFSGRQFSNSRSEMNVSTLELGDSALYLCASGGDRSTDTQYFGPGTRLTVL.

This clone was seen a few times. This rearrangement joins TRBV5-3 to TRBJ2-1; 9 bases are shared with TRBD1. TRBV5-3 is an ORF for which the function is uncertain. The CDR3 is 15 amino acids. The J segment lost 8 bases and the V segment lost 4 bases, leaving 10 bases of the junction unmatched. The CDR3 loop reads CARSPSGQGRHEQFF. As DNA, the CDR3 is TGTGCCAGAAGCCCATCGGGACAGGGAAGGCATGAGCAGTTCTTC.

This sequence joins TRBV7-2 and TRBJ1-5, with D maybe TRBD1 (5 bases). Germline loops: CDR1 SGHTA, CDR2 FQGNSA. Trimming stripped 1 base from V and 4 bases from J, with 11 bases between. The CDR3 loop spans 15 amino acids. CDR3 amino acids: CASSLVSGKNQPQHF. The CDR3, as DNA: TGTGCCAGCAGCTTAGTCTCAGGGAAGAATCAGCCCCAGCATTTT.

In this sample, this clone turned up a few times. The rearrangement joins TRBV19 to TRBJ1-4, with unresolved D. The germline CDR1 and CDR2 sequences are LNHDA and SQIVND (reference sequence). V shed 5 bases and J shed 4 bases, with 20 bases lying between them. The length of the CDR3 is 17 residues. The CDR3 DNA sequence: TGTGCCAGTAGTCCAGGCACAGCTGGCGTGGTTAATGAAAAACTGTTTTTT. As protein: CASSPGTAGVVNEKLFF.

This clone has only one observation. The J gene is TRBJ2-6, the V gene TRBV4-2; 9 bases agree with TRBD2. Germline V lookup: CDR1 LGHNA, CDR2 YNFKEQ. The CDR3 has 17 amino acids. The J segment lost 4 bases and the V segment lost 0 bases, leaving 4 bases of the junction unmatched. CDR3 in amino acids: CASSQDLAGSGANVLTF. The CDR3 nucleotides are TGTGCCAGCAGCCAAGATCTAGCGGGGTCAGGGGCCAACGTCCTGACTTTC.

On this clone: The same CDR3 can be traced to other DNA sequences in this sample. The chain joins TRBV5-1 to TRBJ2-5, with D unresolved. This CDR3 spans 14 amino acids. Germline CDR1 is SGHRS and CDR2 is YFSETQ. The germline V and J ends were trimmed by 0 bases and 2 bases, with 8 bases remaining between them. The CDR3 sequence is CASSLVVGQETQYF. CDR3 nucleotide sequence: TGCGCCAGCAGCTTGGTGGTGGGACAAGAGACCCAGTACTTC. The full variable domain, rest sourced from reference TRBV5-1 and TRBJ2-5, is KAGVTQTPRYLIKTRGQQVTLSCSPISGHRSVSWYQQTPGQGLQFLFEYFSETQRNKGNFPGRFSGRQFSNSRSEMNVSTLELGDSALYLCASSLVVGQETQYFGPGTRLLVL.

V is TRBV27 and J is TRBJ2-4; 8 bases map to TRBD1. CDR1 MNHEY and CDR2 SMNVEV come from the germline V gene (reference sequence). The CDR3 is made up of 16 amino acids. With 8 bases clipped from V and 3 bases from J, the junction kept 12 bases outside the gene matches. The CDR3: CASGAFRGQGKNIQYF. The CDR3 nucleotides read TGTGCCAGCGGTGCATTCAGGGGGCAAGGCAAAAACATTCAGTACTTC.

The V call is TRBV11-2, the J call TRBJ2-7; D may be TRBD1 (5 bases). Per the germline V gene, CDR1 is SGHAT and CDR2 is FQNNGV. This CDR3 comprises 14 residues. Trimming removed 1 base from V and 5 bases from J, with 12 bases in between. CDR3 in amino acids: CASSLGVRANEQYF. In nucleotides, the CDR3 is TGTGCCAGCAGCTTAGGGGTCAGGGCCAACGAGCAGTACTTC.

This rearrangement joins TRBV7-2 to TRBJ2-2; D is perhaps TRBD1 or TRBD2 (6 bases each). The CDR3 covers 14 residues. Trimming took 6 bases from V and 6 from J, leaving 14 bases between them. CDR1 SGHTA and CDR2 FQGNSA come from the germline V gene. Written as DNA, the CDR3 is TGTGCCAGCAGATCGGGGGCCCTTGCCGGGGAGCTGTTTTTT. Amino acids: CASRSGALAGELFF.

This rearrangement joins TRBV28 to TRBJ2-1; 10 nucleotides agree with TRBD2. This CDR3 comprises 17 residues. CDR1 MDHEN and CDR2 SYDVKM come from the germline V gene. J lost 8 bases, V lost 1 base, and 11 bases had no gene match. The CDR3, as DNA: TGTGCCAGCAGTTTATCAGCGGGGGGGACCCTAGTCGATGAGCAGTTCTTC. Translating gives CASSLSAGGTLVDEQFF.

The J gene is TRBJ1-2, the V gene TRBV9; D may be TRBD1 (5 bases). The ends were cut back, 5 bases at V and 3 bases at J, with 14 bases in the middle. Germline assignment: CDR1 SGDLS and CDR2 YYNGEE. The CDR3 has 14 residues. CDR3 nucleotide sequence: TGTGCCAGCAGTGCCCCAGGGTTTGACTATGGCTACACCTTC. Translated, it gives CASSAPGFDYGYTF. The variable domain in full, completed from reference TRBV9 and TRBJ1-2, reads DSGVTQTPKHLITATGQRVTLRCSPRSGDLSVYWYQQSLDQGLQFLIQYYNGEERAKGNILERFSAQQFPDLHSELNLSSLELGDSALYFCASSAPGFDYGYTFGSGTRLTVV.

The genes are TRBV19 and TRBJ1-6, with TRBD1 as a possible D gene (6 bases). Germline V gene data show CDR1 as LNHDA and CDR2 as SQIVND (reference sequence). Trimming pared 5 bases from V and 10 bases from J, leaving 24 bases between. This CDR3 has 17 residues. DNA of the CDR3: TGTGCCAGTAGTCGATTTGGGACGCAGGGGAGTCGGTCACCCCTCCACTTT. Translated: CASSRFGTQGSRSPLHF.